Listed below are T cell receptor beta chains from one sample, sequenced in a study of Graves' ophthalmopathy and Graves' hyperthyroidism. TCRdb re-called the multiplex PCR reads through MiXCR, storing one row per CDR3 protein. This table holds about 400,000 distinct CDR3 sequences, over 15% found once. The specimen sequenced was peripheral blood. Every receptor here comes from a woman aged 18-30 years with stable Graves' hyperthyroidism. Each CDR3 is given with its conserved first and last residue. The D gene is left open where the match is weak. Clone size appears in some rows only: once, few, many, or a class for an expanded clone.

cdr3_aa | cdr3_nt | j_call | d_call | clone_size | v_call | cdr3_length
CASSPYWSWAGAPIDYEQYF | TGCGCCAGCAGCCCATACTGGTCGTGGGCGGGGGCCCCGATTGACTACGAGCAGTACTTC | TRBJ2-7 | NA | many | TRBV5-1 | 20
CASTMRPNSYEQYF | TGTGCCAGTACCATGAGGCCAAACAGTTACGAGCAGTACTTC | TRBJ2-7 | NA | many | TRBV19 | 14
CASSQIVIGSPLHF | TGTGCCAGCAGCCAGATCGTAATTGGTTCACCCCTCCACTTT | TRBJ1-6 | NA | many | TRBV14 | 14
CASSPLAGANTEAFF | TGTGCCAGCAGTCCCCTGGCGGGGGCGAACACTGAAGCTTTCTTT | TRBJ1-1 | NA | many | TRBV6-1 | 15
CSARVGTGDQPQHF | TGCAGTGCTAGAGTTGGGACGGGGGATCAGCCCCAGCATTTT | TRBJ1-5 | NA | many | TRBV20-1 | 14
CASGSDRGAEAFF | TGTGCCAGCGGATCGGACAGGGGAGCTGAAGCTTTCTTT | TRBJ1-1 | TRBD1 | many | TRBV27 | 13
CASSWSANQPYLF | TGTGCCAGTAGTTGGTCCGCGAATCAGCCCTACCTTTTT | TRBJ1-5 | NA | NA | TRBV19 | 13
CASSPALTSGQETQYF | TGTGCCAGCAGCCCCGCCCTGACTAGCGGGCAAGAGACCCAGTACTTC | TRBJ2-5 | TRBD2 | many | TRBV7-2 | 16
CASSGNCTEAFF | TGTGCCAGCAGCGGGAACTGTACTGAAGCTTTCTTT | TRBJ1-1 | NA | many | TRBV2 | 12
CASGDGPSYNSPLHF | TGTGCTAGTGGCGACGGACCCAGCTACAATTCACCCCTCCACTTT | TRBJ1-6 | NA | many | TRBV12-5 | 15
CASSSRPTYEQYF | TGCGCCAGCAGCTCCCGTCCCACCTACGAGCAGTACTTC | TRBJ2-7 | NA | many | TRBV5-1 | 13
CASMDRGLEQYF | TGTGCCAGCATGGACAGGGGGCTCGAGCAGTACTTC | TRBJ2-7 | TRBD1 | many | TRBV6-1 | 12
CASSLLVTGNTIYF | TGTGCCAGCAGTTTATTAGTCACTGGAAACACCATATATTTT | TRBJ1-3 | NA | NA | TRBV12-3/TRBV12-4 | 14
CATSGLAGEEAQYF | TGTGCCACCAGCGGACTAGCGGGAGAAGAGGCCCAGTACTTC | TRBJ2-5 | TRBD2 | NA | TRBV15 | 14